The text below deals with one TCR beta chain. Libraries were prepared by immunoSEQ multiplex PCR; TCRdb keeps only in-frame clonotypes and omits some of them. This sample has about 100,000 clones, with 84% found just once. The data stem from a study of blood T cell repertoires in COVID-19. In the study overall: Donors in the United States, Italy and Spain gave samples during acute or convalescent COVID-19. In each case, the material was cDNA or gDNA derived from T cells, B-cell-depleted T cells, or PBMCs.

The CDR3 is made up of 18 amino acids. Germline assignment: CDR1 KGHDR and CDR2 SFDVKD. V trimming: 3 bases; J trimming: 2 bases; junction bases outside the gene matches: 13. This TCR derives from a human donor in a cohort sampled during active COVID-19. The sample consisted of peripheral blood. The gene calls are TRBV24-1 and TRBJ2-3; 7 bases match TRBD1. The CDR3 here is CATSDPGQGDTYTDTQYF. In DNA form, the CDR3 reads TGTGCCACCAGTGATCCCGGTCAGGGGGATACTTACACAGATACGCAGTATTTT.